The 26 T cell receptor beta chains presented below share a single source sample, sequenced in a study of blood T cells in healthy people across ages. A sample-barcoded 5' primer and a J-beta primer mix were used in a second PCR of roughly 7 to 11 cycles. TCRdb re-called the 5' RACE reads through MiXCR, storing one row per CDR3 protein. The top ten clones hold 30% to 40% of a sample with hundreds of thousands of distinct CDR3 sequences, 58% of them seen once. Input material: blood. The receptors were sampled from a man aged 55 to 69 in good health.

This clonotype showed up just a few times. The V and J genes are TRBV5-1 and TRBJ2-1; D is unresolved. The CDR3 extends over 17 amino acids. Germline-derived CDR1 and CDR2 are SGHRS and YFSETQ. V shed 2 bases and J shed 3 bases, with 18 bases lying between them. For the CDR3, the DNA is TGCGCCAGCAGCTTTGGTCTTGCGTGGGGTTACTACAATGAGCAGTTCTTC. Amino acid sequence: CASSFGLAWGYYNEQFF.

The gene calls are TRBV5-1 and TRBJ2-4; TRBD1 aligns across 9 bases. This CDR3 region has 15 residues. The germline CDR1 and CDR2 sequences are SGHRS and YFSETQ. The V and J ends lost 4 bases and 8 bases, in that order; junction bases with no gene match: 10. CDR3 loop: CASSRGQGGSDIQYF. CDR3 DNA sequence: TGCGCCAGCAGCCGGGGACAGGGAGGGTCGGACATTCAGTACTTC. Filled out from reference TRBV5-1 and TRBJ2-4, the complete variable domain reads KAGVTQTPRYLIKTRGQQVTLSCSPISGHRSVSWYQQTPGQGLQFLFEYFSETQRNKGNFPGRFSGRQFSNSRSEMNVSTLELGDSALYLCASSRGQGGSDIQYFGAGTRLSVL.

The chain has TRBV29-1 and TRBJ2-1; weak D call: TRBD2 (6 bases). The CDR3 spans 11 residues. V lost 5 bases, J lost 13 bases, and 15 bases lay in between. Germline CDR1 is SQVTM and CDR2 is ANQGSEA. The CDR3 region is CSVLGGETQFF. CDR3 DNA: TGCAGCGTTTTGGGAGGAGAGACCCAGTTCTTC.

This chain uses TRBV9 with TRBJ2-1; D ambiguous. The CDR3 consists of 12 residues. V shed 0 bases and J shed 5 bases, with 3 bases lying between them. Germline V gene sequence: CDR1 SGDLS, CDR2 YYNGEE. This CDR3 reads CASSVEDNEQFF. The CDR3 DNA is TGTGCCAGCAGCGTAGAGGACAATGAGCAGTTCTTC. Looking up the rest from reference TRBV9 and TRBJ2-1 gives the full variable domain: DSGVTQTPKHLITATGQRVTLRCSPRSGDLSVYWYQQSLDQGLQFLIQYYNGEERAKGNILERFSAQQFPDLHSELNLSSLELGDSALYFCASSVEDNEQFFGPGTRLTVL.

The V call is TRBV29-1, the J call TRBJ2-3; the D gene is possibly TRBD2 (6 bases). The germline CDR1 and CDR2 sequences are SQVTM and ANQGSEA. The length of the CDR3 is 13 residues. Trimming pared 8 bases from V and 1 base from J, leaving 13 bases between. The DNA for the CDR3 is TGCAGCTGCGGACTAAAACGCACAGATACGCAGTATTTT. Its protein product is CSCGLKRTDTQYF.

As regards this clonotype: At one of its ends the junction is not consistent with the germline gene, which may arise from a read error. CDR3 loop: CASSQTGGRNCGYTF. CDR3 coding DNA: TGTGCCAGCAGCCAAACAGGGGGACGTAACTGTGGCTACACCTTC. This chain joins TRBV14 and TRBJ1-2; TRBD1 matches at 8 bases. This CDR3 spans 15 amino acids. From germline, CDR1 is SGHDN and CDR2 FVKESK.

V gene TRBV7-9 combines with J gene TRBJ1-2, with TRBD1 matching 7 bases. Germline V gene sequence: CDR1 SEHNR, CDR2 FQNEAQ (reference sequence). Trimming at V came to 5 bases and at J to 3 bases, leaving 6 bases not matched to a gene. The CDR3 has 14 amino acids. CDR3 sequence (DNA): TGTGCCAGCAGCCTAGGGGACAGATACTATGGCTACACCTTC. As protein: CASSLGDRYYGYTF.

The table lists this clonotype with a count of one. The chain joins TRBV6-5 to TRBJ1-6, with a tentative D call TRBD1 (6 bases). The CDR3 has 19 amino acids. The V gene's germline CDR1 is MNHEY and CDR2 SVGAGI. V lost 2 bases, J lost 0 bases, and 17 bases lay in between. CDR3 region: CASSYTEGGRPSYNSPLHF. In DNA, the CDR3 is TGTGCCAGCAGTTACACAGAGGGGGGGAGACCCTCCTATAATTCACCCCTCCACTTT.

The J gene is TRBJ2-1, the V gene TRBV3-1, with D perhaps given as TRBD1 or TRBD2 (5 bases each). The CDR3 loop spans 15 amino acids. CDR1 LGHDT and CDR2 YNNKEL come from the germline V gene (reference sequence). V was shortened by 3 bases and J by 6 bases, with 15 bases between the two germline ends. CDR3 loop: CASSQGRLLVNEQFF. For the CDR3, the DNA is TGTGCCAGCAGCCAGGGACGGCTTCTGGTCAATGAGCAGTTCTTC.

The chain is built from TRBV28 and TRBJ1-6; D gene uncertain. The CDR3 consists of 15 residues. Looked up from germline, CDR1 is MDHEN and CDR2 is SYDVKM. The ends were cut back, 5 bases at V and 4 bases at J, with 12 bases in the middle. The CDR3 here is CASSPPGTYNSPLHF. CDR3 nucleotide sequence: TGTGCCAGCAGTCCCCCGGGCACGTATAATTCACCCCTCCACTTT.

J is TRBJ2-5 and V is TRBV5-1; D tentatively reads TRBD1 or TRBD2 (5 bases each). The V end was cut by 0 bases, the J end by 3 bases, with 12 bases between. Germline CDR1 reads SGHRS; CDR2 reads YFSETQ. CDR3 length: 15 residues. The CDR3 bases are TGCGCCAGCAGCTTGGCGGCAGGGACGAAAGAGACCCAGTACTTC. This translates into CASSLAAGTKETQYF.

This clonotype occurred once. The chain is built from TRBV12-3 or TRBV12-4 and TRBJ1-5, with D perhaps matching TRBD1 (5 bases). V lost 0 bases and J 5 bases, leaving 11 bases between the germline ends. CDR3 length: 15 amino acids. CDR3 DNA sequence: TGTGCCAGCAGTTTAGCGGGGGTACACCATCAGCCCCAGCATTTT. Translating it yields CASSLAGVHHQPQHF.

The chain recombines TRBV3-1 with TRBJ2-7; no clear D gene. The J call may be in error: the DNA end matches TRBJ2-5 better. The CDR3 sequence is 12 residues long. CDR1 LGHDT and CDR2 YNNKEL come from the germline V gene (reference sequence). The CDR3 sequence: CASSPGGRTQYF. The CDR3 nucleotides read TGTGCCAGCAGCCCCGGTGGGCGGACCCAGTACTTC.

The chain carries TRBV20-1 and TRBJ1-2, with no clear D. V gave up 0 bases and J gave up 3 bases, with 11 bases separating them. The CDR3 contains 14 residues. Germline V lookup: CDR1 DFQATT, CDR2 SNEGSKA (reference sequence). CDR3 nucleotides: TGCAGTGCTAGAGAGCAGGTCCACGACTATGGCTACACCTTC. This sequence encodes CSAREQVHDYGYTF.

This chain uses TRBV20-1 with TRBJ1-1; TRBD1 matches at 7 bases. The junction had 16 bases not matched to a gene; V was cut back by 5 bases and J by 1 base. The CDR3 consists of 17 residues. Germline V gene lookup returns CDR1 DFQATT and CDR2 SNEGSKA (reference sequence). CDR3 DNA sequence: TGCAGTGCTTTCTCTGGGACAGTACAACGGGGGAACACTGAAGCTTTCTTT. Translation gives CSAFSGTVQRGNTEAFF.

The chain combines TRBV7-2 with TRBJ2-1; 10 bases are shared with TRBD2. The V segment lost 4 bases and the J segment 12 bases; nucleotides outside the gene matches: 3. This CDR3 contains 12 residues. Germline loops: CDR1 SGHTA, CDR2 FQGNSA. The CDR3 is CASSSLAGLQFF. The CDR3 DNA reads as TGTGCCAGCAGCTCACTAGCGGGATTGCAGTTCTTC.

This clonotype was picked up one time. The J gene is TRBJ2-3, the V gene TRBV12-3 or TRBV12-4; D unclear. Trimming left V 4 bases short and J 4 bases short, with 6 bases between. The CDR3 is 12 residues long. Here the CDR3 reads CASSSLSDTQYF. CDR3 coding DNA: TGTGCCAGCAGTTCCCTATCAGATACGCAGTATTTT.

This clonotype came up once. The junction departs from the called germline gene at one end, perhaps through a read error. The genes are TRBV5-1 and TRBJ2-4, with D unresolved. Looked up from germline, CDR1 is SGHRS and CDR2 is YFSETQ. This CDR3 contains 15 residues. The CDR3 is CASGLFPGREDIQYF. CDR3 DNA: TGCGCCAGCGGCTTGTTCCCGGGTAGAGAAGACATTCAGTACTTC. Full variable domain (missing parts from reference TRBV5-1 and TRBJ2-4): KAGVTQTPRYLIKTRGQQVTLSCSPISGHRSVSWYQQTPGQGLQFLFEYFSETQRNKGNFPGRFSGRQFSNSRSEMNVSTLELGDSALYLCASGLFPGREDIQYFGAGTRLSVL.

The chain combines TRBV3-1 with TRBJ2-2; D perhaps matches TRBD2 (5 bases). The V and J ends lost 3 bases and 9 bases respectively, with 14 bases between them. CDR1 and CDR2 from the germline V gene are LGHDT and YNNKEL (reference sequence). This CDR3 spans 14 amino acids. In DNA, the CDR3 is TGTGCCAGCAGCCACCAACGCGACTACAGGGAGCTGTTTTTT. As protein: CASSHQRDYRELFF.

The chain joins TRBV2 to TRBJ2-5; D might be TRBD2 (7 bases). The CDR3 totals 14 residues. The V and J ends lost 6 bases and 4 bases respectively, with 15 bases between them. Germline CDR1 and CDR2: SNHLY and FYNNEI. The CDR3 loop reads CASRNGGPVETQYF. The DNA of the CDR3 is TGTGCCAGCAGGAACGGGGGGCCGGTAGAGACCCAGTACTTC. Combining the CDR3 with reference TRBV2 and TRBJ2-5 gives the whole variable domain EPEVTQTPSHQVTQMGQEVILRCVPISNHLYFYWYRQILGQKVEFLVSFYNNEISEKSEIFDDQFSVERPDGSNFTLKIRSTKLEDSAMYFCASRNGGPVETQYFGPGTRLLVL.

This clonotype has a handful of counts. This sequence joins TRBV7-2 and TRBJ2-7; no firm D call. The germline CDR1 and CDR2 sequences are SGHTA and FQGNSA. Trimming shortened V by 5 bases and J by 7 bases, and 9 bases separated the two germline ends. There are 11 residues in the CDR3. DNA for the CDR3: TGTGCCAGCAGCCAGACAAGTGAGCAGTACTTC. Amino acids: CASSQTSEQYF.

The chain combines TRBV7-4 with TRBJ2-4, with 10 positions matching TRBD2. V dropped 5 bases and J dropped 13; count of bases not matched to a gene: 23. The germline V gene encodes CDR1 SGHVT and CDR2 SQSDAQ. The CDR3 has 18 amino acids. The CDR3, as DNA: TGTGCCAGCAGCCCCAACCTAGCGGGGGCCCGAATACAAGGAACCCAGTACTTC. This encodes CASSPNLAGARIQGTQYF.

The CDR3 sequence: CSVSMTGGAYGYTF. The CDR3 DNA follows: TGCAGCGTTTCGATGACAGGGGGCGCCTATGGCTACACCTTC. The rearrangement joins TRBV29-1 to TRBJ1-2, with TRBD1 identical over 10 bases. Trimming cost V 5 bases and J 4 bases; bases outside gene matches: 7. Germline V gene sequence: CDR1 SQVTM, CDR2 ANQGSEA. This CDR3 contains 14 residues. Supplemented by reference TRBV29-1 and TRBJ1-2, the full variable domain reads SAVISQKPSRDICQRGTSLTIQCQVDSQVTMMFWYRQQPGQSLTLIATANQGSEATYESGFVIDKFPISRPNLTFSTLTVSNMSPEDSSIYLCSVSMTGGAYGYTFGSGTRLTVV.

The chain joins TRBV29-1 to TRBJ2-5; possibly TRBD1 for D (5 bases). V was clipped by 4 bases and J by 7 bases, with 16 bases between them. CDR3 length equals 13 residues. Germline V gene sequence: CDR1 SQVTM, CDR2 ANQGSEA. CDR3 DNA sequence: TGCAGCGTTGTAGGCTTTGGGGCCGGGACCCAGTACTTC. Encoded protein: CSVVGFGAGTQYF.

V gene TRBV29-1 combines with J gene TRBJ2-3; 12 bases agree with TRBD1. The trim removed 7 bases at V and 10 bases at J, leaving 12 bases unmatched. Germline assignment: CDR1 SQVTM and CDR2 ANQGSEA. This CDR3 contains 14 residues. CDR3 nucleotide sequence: TGCAGCGACTCGGGACAGGGGGCGACTAGCGCGCAGTATTTT. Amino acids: CSDSGQGATSAQYF.

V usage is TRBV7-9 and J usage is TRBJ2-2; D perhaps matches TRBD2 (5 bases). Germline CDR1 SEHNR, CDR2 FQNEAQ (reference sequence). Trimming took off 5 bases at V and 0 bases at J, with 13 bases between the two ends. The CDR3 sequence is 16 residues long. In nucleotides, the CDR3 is TGTGCCAGCAGCCCTTCCGGGAATACGAACACCGGGGAGCTGTTTTTT. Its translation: CASSPSGNTNTGELFF. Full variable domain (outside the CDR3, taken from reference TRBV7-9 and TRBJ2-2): DTGVSQNPRHKITKRGQNVTFRCDPISEHNRLYWYRQTLGQGPEFLTYFQNEAQLEKSRLLSDRFSAERPKGSFSTLEIQRTEQGDSAMYLCASSPSGNTNTGELFFGEGSRLTVL.